This TCR beta chain was found in a study of T cell clonotyping in hematopoietic cell transplantation (dated by TCRdb to the early 2020s). About the investigation overall: In the study, approximately 140 blood samples were gathered from 30 to 40 consecutive transplant recipients and their related donors. Patient recruitment ran from late 2015 to early 2017, and follow-up continued until late 2020 or death. Results the study describes overall, beyond this receptor: Broader TCR repertoire diversity after transplant was predicted by Inverse Simpson Index values from donors and from recipients before transplant. A decrease in recipient TCR diversity was observed after transplant, and a progressive increase in pathologically expanded clonotypes was seen from day 30 to day 180. Just a small fraction of recipient repertoires overlapped with donor repertoires, and more than 95% appeared de novo at the given depth. Sample size was limited, and cells were not sorted, so CD4 and CD8 repertoire contributions could not be separated.

TCR beta CDR3 regions were amplified from genomic DNA with the immunoSEQ assay, a bias-controlled multiplex PCR using V- and J-specific primers. A proprietary barcode and Illumina adapter sequences were added to the CDR3 amplicons in a second PCR step. An Illumina MiSeq instrument was used to sequence the CDR3 libraries. The authors processed their data as follows. immunoSEQ Analyzer 3.0 was used for export and quality control, with R Bioconductor and Immunarch used for downstream analyses. Repertoire metrics were calculated using only productive rearrangements within the normalized downsampled data set. In the normalized cohort, a clonotype counted as pathologically expanded if the clonotype was larger than 5 templates. The Inverse Simpson Index was used to measure repertoire diversity. To capture all clonotypes, the CMV-specificity analyses were run on the non-normalized data set. Imported from immuneACCESS, the table was reduced by TCRdb to in-frame sequences with V and J called. These copies leave out some clones; in studies compared against another copy, an unresolved V gene accounts for under half, and the cause of the remainder is not known. V and J calls and clone size follow that table, whereas D and trimming were derived from the DNA. Within this sample are more than 65,000 clones, with over 90% of them counted one time only. Under 2% of the sample lies in the top ten.

Blood samples for TCR beta sequencing were given by related transplant donors. Using Nuclei Lysis Solution, genomic DNA was extracted from unfractionated peripheral blood mononuclear cells that were either fresh or cryopreserved. CDR1 and CDR2 were assigned from the germline V gene (reference sequence) as MNHEY and SMNVEV. The CDR3 contains 15 residues, cysteine and phenylalanine counted. Of the read, only the CDR3 DNA is kept; its 45 bases are in frame from base 1. V is cut back by 5 bases and J by 2 bases, with 8 bases in the junction unmatched. In the case of this clone: This clone's antigen is unknown. Per-base quality was not reported, and no clone a single base away is much larger than it.

The specimen was peripheral blood mononuclear cells. This receptor was obtained from a man in his fifties in good health. Some clones in this sample may be carry-over from other donors' samples. The V and J segments used are TRBV27 and TRBJ2-5; a stretch of 7 junction bases matches TRBD2. CDR3 region: CASSVFPGGQETQYF. The DNA is as follows: TGTGCCAGCAGTGTATTCCCCGGGGGGCAAGAGACCCAGTACTTC.